This T cell receptor (beta chain) emerged from a study of shared T cell receptors in the human thymus. Assay: immunoSEQ multiplex PCR; the TCRdb copy retains only in-frame clones and omits some. The table includes 600,000 to 900,000 clones, approximately 83% detected once. This CDR3 spans 14 amino acids. Germline values: CDR1 MDHEN, CDR2 SYDVKM. V was shortened by 8 bases and J by 1 base, with 11 bases between the two germline ends. The same data also contributed to another study, on human thymus T cells. That source notes: Thymic material originated from resections removed in the course of corrective heart surgery.

V is TRBV28 and J is TRBJ2-2; D call uncertain. Sequencing was carried out using thymocytes. This TCR was recovered from a girl less than two years old with a congenital heart defect. CDR3: CASLKLLNTGELFF. Here the CDR3 DNA reads TGTGCCAGCCTTAAACTCTTGAACACCGGGGAGCTGTTTTTT.